These T cell receptor beta chains were read from a single sample in a study of blood T cell repertoires in COVID-19. The table came from immunoSEQ multiplex PCR; TCRdb's copy has only in-frame clones and leaves some out. The sample consists of 190,000 or so clones, roughly 86% of them appearing once. Sequencing input: peripheral blood. The receptor source for this set is a man aged 40-49 years with active or convalescent COVID-19. The CDR3 runs from the conserved cysteine through the conserved F or W. Fields, in order: V gene, clone size, J gene, D gene, CDR3 length, CDR3 protein, CDR3 DNA. D genes are given only for firm matches. Only part of the rows carry a size: once, few, many, or a class if the clone is expanded.

>TRBV18|-|TRBJ2-2|-|15
CASSPPGANTGELFF
TGTGCCAGCTCACCACCGGGAGCGAACACCGGGGAGCTGTTTTTT
>TRBV2|-|TRBJ1-3|-|14
CASSTGLSGNTIYF
TGTGCCAGCAGTACAGGGCTCTCTGGAAACACCATATATTTT
>TRBV5-1|-|TRBJ2-5|TRBD2|18
CASSWRLAGAIKKETQYF
TGCGCCAGCAGCTGGCGACTAGCGGGGGCTATAAAAAAAGAGACCCAGTACTTC
>TRBV7-2|-|TRBJ2-1|TRBD1|15
CASSFDRASYNEQFF
TGTGCCAGCAGCTTCGACAGGGCGTCCTACAATGAGCAGTTCTTC
>TRBV6-2/TRBV6-3|-|TRBJ1-1|TRBD1|14
CASSTGTGKTEAFF
TGTGCCAGCAGTACAGGGACAGGGAAGACTGAAGCTTTCTTT
>TRBV28|-|TRBJ1-5|-|15
CASTSGGRLNQPQHF
TGTGCCAGCACCTCGGGTGGGAGGCTCAATCAGCCCCAGCATTTT
>TRBV6-1|-|TRBJ2-7|TRBD1|16
CASSATGGGPSYEQYF
TGTGCCAGCAGTGCTACAGGGGGCGGACCTTCCTACGAGCAGTACTTC
>TRBV19|-|TRBJ1-6|-|13
CASRPVGGSPLHF
TGTGCCAGTAGACCCGTGGGAGGGTCACCCCTCCACTTT
>TRBV25-1|-|TRBJ2-4|-|13
CASSELGGNIQYF
TGTGCCAGCAGTGAATTGGGGGGAAACATTCAGTACTTC
>TRBV11-3|once|TRBJ1-4|TRBD1|14
CASSIGQGNEKLFF
TGTGCCAGCAGCATTGGACAGGGGAATGAAAAACTGTTTTTT
>TRBV18|-|TRBJ2-7|TRBD1|16
CASSSPTGTAQKEQYF
TGTGCCAGCTCATCGCCAACCGGGACAGCACAGAAAGAGCAGTACTTC
>TRBV4-2|-|TRBJ1-3|TRBD1|17
CASSRRFGDSSGNTIYF
TGTGCCAGCAGCCGAAGGTTTGGGGACAGCTCTGGAAACACCATATATTTT
>TRBV6-1|-|TRBJ2-5|-|13
CASSESPAETQYF
TGTGCCAGCAGTGAATCACCCGCGGAGACCCAGTACTTC
>TRBV9|-|TRBJ2-7|-|14
CASSVGGGTYEQYF
TGTGCCAGCAGCGTAGGTGGCGGAACCTACGAGCAGTACTTC
>TRBV5-4|-|TRBJ2-5|-|16
CASSFGRGLGGETQYF
TGTGCCAGCAGCTTTGGGCGGGGGCTTGGGGGAGAGACCCAGTACTTC
>TRBV4-2|-|TRBJ2-1|TRBD2|16
CASSQEALAGPDEQFF
TGTGCCAGCAGCCAAGAGGCACTAGCGGGACCCGATGAGCAGTTCTTC
>TRBV20-1|-|TRBJ1-2|-|11
CSARVYGGYTF
TGCAGTGCCCGGGTTTATGGGGGCTACACCTTC
>TRBV6-5|-|TRBJ2-3|-|11
CASRLEDTQYF
TGTGCCAGCAGGCTAGAAGATACGCAGTATTTT
>TRBV24-1|-|TRBJ2-5|-|13
CATSDGLLETQYF
TGTGCCACCAGTGATGGACTCCTCGAGACCCAGTACTTC
>TRBV27|-|TRBJ1-6|-|15
CATRLAPLYNSPLHF
TGTGCCACCAGACTCGCCCCTTTGTATAATTCACCCCTCCACTTT
>TRBV9|-|TRBJ1-3|TRBD1|14
CASSVQGAKNTIYF
TGTGCCAGCAGCGTACAGGGGGCGAAAAACACCATATATTTT
>TRBV19|-|TRBJ2-2|TRBD1|17
CASSTPPGQRQPGELFF
TGTGCCAGTAGTACCCCACCGGGACAGAGACAACCCGGGGAGCTGTTTTTT
>TRBV4-1|-|TRBJ1-5|-|16
CASSHLQGTLNQPQHF
TGCGCCAGCAGCCATTTGCAGGGCACCTTGAATCAGCCCCAGCATTTT
>TRBV30|-|TRBJ1-1|-|11
CAWSLTGSAFF
TGTGCCTGGAGTTTAACAGGGAGCGCTTTCTTT
>TRBV2|-|TRBJ2-7|TRBD2|15
CASSETSGEYYEQYF
TGTGCCAGCAGTGAAACTAGCGGGGAATACTACGAGCAGTACTTC
>TRBV12-5|once|TRBJ2-3|TRBD2|18
CASGPGSGGLASTDTQYF
TGTGCTAGTGGTCCGGGGAGCGGGGGGTTGGCTAGCACAGATACGCAGTATTTT
>TRBV30|-|TRBJ2-7|-|11
CAWSQGNEQYF
TGTGCCTGGAGCCAGGGCAACGAGCAGTACTTC
>TRBV2|-|TRBJ2-1|-|17
CASRGSARGALYNEQFF
TGTGCCAGCAGAGGATCCGCCCGGGGGGCCCTCTACAATGAGCAGTTCTTC
>TRBV3-1/TRBV3-2|-|TRBJ1-3|-|14
CASSRAFSGNTIYF
TGTGCCAGCAGCCGGGCTTTCTCTGGAAACACCATATATTTT
>TRBV18|-|TRBJ1-6|-|15
CASSPSGQFNSPLHF
TGTGCCAGCTCACCCTCGGGACAATTCAATTCACCCCTCCACTTT
>TRBV6-2/TRBV6-3|-|TRBJ2-1|TRBD2|17
CASSYLAGGPGRNEQFF
TGTGCCAGCAGTTACCTCGCGGGGGGGCCAGGCAGGAATGAGCAGTTCTTC
>TRBV5-1|-|TRBJ1-2|-|16
CASSAAGTPPNYGYTF
TGCGCCAGCAGCGCAGCAGGGACACCTCCTAACTATGGCTACACCTTC
>TRBV6-5|-|TRBJ2-1|-|14
CASSSQGRHNEQFF
TGTGCCAGCAGTTCCCAGGGGAGACACAATGAGCAGTTCTTC
>TRBV9|-|TRBJ2-5|TRBD2|15
CASSVGTSVQETQYF
TGTGCCAGCAGCGTAGGGACTAGCGTTCAAGAGACCCAGTACTTC
>TRBV6-5|once|TRBJ2-5|-|13
CASRWSVQETQYF
TGTGCCAGTAGATGGAGCGTTCAAGAGACCCAGTACTTC
>TRBV11-1|many|TRBJ2-1|-|12
CASSLEGDEQFF
TGTGCCAGCAGCTTAGAAGGGGATGAGCAGTTCTTC
>TRBV14|-|TRBJ1-1|-|13
CASSQQGNTEAFF
TGTGCCAGCAGCCAACAGGGAAACACTGAAGCTTTCTTT
>TRBV28|-|TRBJ1-4|-|16
CASNRGRGRTNEKLFF
TGTGCCAGCAACCGGGGAAGAGGGAGAACTAATGAAAAACTGTTTTTT
>TRBV12-3/TRBV12-4|once|TRBJ2-5|TRBD1|12
CASSYRGETQYF
TGTGCCAGCAGTTACAGGGGTGAGACCCAGTACTTC
>TRBV5-1|-|TRBJ1-2|-|16
CASSNEGGPFNYGYTF
TGCGCCAGCAGTAACGAAGGGGGACCCTTTAACTATGGCTACACCTTC
>TRBV11-2|-|TRBJ1-2|TRBD1|16
CASSPGQGKKTRGYTF
TGTGCCAGCAGCCCAGGACAGGGAAAAAAGACGCGTGGCTACACCTTC
>TRBV27|few|TRBJ2-6|-|15
CASSLMASGANVLTF
TGTGCCAGCAGTTTAATGGCCTCTGGGGCCAACGTCCTGACTTTC
>TRBV20-1|-|TRBJ1-1|-|11
CSAEARTEAFF
TGCAGTGCCGAGGCACGGACTGAAGCTTTCTTT
>TRBV5-1|-|TRBJ1-1|TRBD1|15
CASSSGQGGNTEAFF
TGCGCCAGCAGCTCGGGACAGGGCGGGAACACTGAAGCTTTCTTT
>TRBV5-6|-|TRBJ1-2|-|14
CASSKDRGSYGYTF
TGTGCCAGCAGCAAGGATAGGGGTAGCTATGGCTACACCTTC